A selection of T cell receptor beta chains follows, all from one sample in a study of shared clonotypes between healthy human individuals. TCRdb keeps only in-frame clones here, not all; method: immunoSEQ multiplex PCR. Of 780,000 or so clones in the sample, 72% were seen once. Specimen: memory CD4+ T cells sorted from blood. These receptors were obtained from a woman in her thirties in good health. Both conserved end residues are part of each CDR3. A D gene is named only where the DNA matches it firmly. The listing skips clone size in some rows; elsewhere it reads once, few, many or a size class.

D gene	V gene	clone size	J gene	CDR3 protein	CDR3 DNA
.	TRBV7-9	few	TRBJ2-7	CASSQGGSSSYEQYF	TGTGCCAGCAGCCAGGGTGGTTCCTCCTCCTACGAGCAGTACTTC
.	TRBV28	.	TRBJ1-4	CASSLQGRANEKLFF	TGTGCCAGCAGTTTACAGGGGCGGGCTAATGAAAAACTGTTTTTT
TRBD1	TRBV11-1	once	TRBJ2-4	CASSLSQGVLAKNIQYF	TGTGCCAGCAGCTTAAGTCAGGGGGTCCTAGCCAAAAACATTCAGTACTTC
.	TRBV18	.	TRBJ2-3	CASSWRVPKASYTDTQYF	TGTGCCAGCTCGTGGAGGGTCCCAAAAGCTTCCTACACAGATACGCAGTATTTT
.	TRBV6-6	once	TRBJ1-1	CASSYSGEAFF	TGTGCCAGCAGTTACTCGGGTGAAGCTTTCTTT
.	TRBV5-1	.	TRBJ2-3	CASSPKPGPLFSTDTQYF	TGCGCCAGCAGCCCTAAACCGGGACCCCTCTTTAGCACAGATACGCAGTATTTT
.	TRBV28	.	TRBJ1-5	CASNHGGILSNQPQHF	TGTGCCAGCAACCACGGAGGTATCCTTAGCAATCAGCCCCAGCATTTT
TRBD1	TRBV27	.	TRBJ2-7	CASRRLDRGFEAYEQYF	TGTGCCAGCAGGAGACTGGACAGGGGGTTTGAAGCCTACGAGCAGTACTTC
TRBD1	TRBV11-2	once	TRBJ1-2	CASSPRQGNYGYTF	TGTGCCAGCAGCCCCCGACAGGGGAACTATGGCTACACCTTC
TRBD1	TRBV19	.	TRBJ1-5	CASKGQGAGNQPQHF	TGTGCCAGTAAAGGACAGGGGGCTGGCAATCAGCCCCAGCATTTT
.	TRBV21-1	few	TRBJ1-1	CASSNGTGLNTEAFF	TGTGCCAGCAGCAACGGGACAGGGTTGAACACTGAAGCTTTCTTT
TRBD2	TRBV18	.	TRBJ2-1	CASSPPSGGYNEQFF	TGTGCCAGCTCCCCACCTAGCGGGGGGTACAATGAGCAGTTCTTC
TRBD1	TRBV19	.	TRBJ1-2	CASSSDRSGGYTF	TGTGCCAGTAGTTCGGACAGGTCTGGTGGCTACACCTTC
TRBD2	TRBV19	.	TRBJ2-1	CASSIGGLATGFNEQFF	TGTGCCAGTAGTATAGGGGGACTAGCGACAGGGTTCAATGAGCAGTTCTTC
.	TRBV18	few	TRBJ1-2	CASSPTTVGGYTF	TGTGCCAGCTCACCAACGACAGTGGGGGGCTACACCTTC
.	TRBV19	.	TRBJ2-4	CASSIQGAKNIQYF	TGTGCCAGTAGTATACAGGGAGCCAAAAACATTCAGTACTTC
.	TRBV19	many	TRBJ1-1	CASSDTYNGESPFF	TGTGCCAGTAGTGACACATATAATGGGGAGAGTCCTTTCTTT
.	TRBV6-1	.	TRBJ1-2	CASRQKTVYGYTF	TGTGCCAGCAGGCAAAAGACCGTCTATGGCTACACCTTC
.	TRBV6-1	.	TRBJ2-2	CASSEARTSFSGELFF	TGTGCCAGCAGTGAAGCGCGCACTAGCTTCTCCGGGGAGCTGTTTTTT
TRBD2	TRBV7-8	.	TRBJ2-1	CASSPMPGLADNNEQFF	TGTGCCAGCAGCCCTATGCCGGGACTAGCGGATAACAATGAGCAGTTCTTC
TRBD1	TRBV7-7	.	TRBJ1-2	CASNEGQGPYWCTF	TGTGCCAGCAACGAGGGACAGGGGCCCTATTGGTGCACCTTC
TRBD1	TRBV19	.	TRBJ1-5	CASSGPRGGGPNSNQPQHF	TGTGCCAGTAGTGGACCCCGGGGAGGGGGCCCCAATAGCAATCAGCCCCAGCATTTT
.	TRBV21-1	.	TRBJ2-7	CASSKALNGRYEQYF	TGTGCCAGCAGCAAAGCGCTGAACGGTCGCTACGAGCAGTACTTC
.	TRBV21-1	.	TRBJ2-4	CASTALRGANIQYF	TGTGCCAGCACCGCCTTACGGGGTGCCAACATTCAGTACTTC
.	TRBV5-5	many	TRBJ2-2	CASSLMTGELFF	TGTGCCAGCAGCTTAATGACCGGGGAGCTGTTTTTT
TRBD2	TRBV7-2	.	TRBJ2-1	CASSLGWRAGENYNEQFF	TGTGCCAGCAGCTTAGGGTGGCGAGCGGGAGAAAACTACAATGAGCAGTTCTTC
.	TRBV9	.	TRBJ2-3	CASSADFSTDTQYF	TGTGCCAGCAGCGCGGACTTTAGCACAGATACGCAGTATTTT
.	TRBV30	.	TRBJ1-5	CAWRPQLVGPQHF	TGTGCCTGGAGACCACAACTAGTTGGGCCCCAGCATTTT